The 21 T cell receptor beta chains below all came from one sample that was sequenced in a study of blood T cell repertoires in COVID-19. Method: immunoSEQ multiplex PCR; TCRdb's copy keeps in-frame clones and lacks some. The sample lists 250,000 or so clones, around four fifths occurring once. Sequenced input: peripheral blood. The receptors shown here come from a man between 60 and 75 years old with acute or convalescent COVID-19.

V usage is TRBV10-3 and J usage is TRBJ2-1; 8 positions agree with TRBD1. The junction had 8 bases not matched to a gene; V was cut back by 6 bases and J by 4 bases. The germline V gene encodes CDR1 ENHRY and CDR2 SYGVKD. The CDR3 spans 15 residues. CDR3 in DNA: TGTGCCATCAGCCCAACAGGGGGTGCATACAATGAGCAGTTCTTC. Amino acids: CAISPTGGAYNEQFF.

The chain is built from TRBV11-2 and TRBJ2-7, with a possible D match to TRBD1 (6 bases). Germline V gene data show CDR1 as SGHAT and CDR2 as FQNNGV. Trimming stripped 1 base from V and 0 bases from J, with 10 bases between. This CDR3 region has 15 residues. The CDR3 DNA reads TGTGCCAGCAGCTTAGGACAGGAGTACTCCTACGAGCAGTACTTC. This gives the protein CASSLGQEYSYEQYF.

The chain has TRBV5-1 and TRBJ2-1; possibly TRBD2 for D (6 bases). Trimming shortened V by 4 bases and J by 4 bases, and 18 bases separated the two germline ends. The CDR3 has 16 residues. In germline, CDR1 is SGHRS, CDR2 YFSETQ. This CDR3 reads CASSDPGSGDYNEQFF. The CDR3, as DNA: TGCGCCAGCAGCGACCCGGGTAGCGGAGATTACAATGAGCAGTTCTTC.

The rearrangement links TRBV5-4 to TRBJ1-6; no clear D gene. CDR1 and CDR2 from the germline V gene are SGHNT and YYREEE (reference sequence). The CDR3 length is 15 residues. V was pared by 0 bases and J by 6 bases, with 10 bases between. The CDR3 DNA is TGTGCCAGCAGCTTGGGGGGAGCTGGTAATTCACCCCTCCACTTT. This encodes CASSLGGAGNSPLHF.

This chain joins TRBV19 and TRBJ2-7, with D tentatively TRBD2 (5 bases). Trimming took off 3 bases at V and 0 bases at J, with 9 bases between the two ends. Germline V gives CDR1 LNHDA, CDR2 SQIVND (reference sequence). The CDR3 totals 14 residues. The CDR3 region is CASSITGSSYEQYF. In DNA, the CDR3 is TGTGCCAGTAGTATCACTGGGAGCTCCTACGAGCAGTACTTC.

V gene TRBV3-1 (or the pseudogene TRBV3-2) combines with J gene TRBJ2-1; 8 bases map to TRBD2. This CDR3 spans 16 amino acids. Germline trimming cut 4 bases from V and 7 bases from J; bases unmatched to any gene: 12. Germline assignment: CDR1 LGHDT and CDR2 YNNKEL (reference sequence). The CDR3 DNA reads TGTGCCAGCAGCCCAAGATGGGCGGGAGGCCGTAATGAGCAGTTCTTC. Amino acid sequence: CASSPRWAGGRNEQFF.

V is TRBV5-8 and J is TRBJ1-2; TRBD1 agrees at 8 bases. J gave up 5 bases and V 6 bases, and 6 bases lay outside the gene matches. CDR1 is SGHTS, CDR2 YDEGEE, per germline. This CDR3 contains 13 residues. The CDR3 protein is CASNQGAQYGYTF. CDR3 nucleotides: TGTGCCAGCAACCAGGGGGCGCAATATGGCTACACCTTC.

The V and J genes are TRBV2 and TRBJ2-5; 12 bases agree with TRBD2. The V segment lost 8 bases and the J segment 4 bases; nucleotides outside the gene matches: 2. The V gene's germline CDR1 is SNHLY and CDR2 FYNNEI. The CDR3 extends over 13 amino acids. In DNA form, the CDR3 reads TGTGCCAGCGGGGGACTAGCGGGAGAGACCCAGTACTTC. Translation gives CASGGLAGETQYF.

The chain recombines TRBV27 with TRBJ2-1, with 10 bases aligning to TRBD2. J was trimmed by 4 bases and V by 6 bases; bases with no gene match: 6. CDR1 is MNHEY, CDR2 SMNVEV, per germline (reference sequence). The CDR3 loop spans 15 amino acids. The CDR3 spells CASSRTSGVYNEQFF. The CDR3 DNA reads TGTGCCAGCAGCCGGACTAGCGGAGTATACAATGAGCAGTTCTTC.

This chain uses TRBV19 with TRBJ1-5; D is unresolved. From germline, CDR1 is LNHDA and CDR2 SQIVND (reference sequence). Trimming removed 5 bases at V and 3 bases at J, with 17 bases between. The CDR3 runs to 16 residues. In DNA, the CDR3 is TGTGCCAGTAGTGCCTCTTGGGCGGGCCTCAATCAGCCCCAGCATTTT. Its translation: CASSASWAGLNQPQHF.

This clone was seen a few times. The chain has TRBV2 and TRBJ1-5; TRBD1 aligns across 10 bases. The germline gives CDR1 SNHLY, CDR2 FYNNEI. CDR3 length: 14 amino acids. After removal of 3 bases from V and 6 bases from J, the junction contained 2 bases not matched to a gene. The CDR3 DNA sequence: TGTGCCAGCAGTGAGGGACAGGGGATTCAGCCCCAGCATTTT. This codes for CASSEGQGIQPQHF.

As DNA, the CDR3 is TGCGCCAGCAGTGTCGGGGACGGGGGAGAGACCCAGTACTTC. This codes for CASSVGDGGETQYF. The chain couples TRBV10-1 to TRBJ2-5; D possibly corresponds to TRBD2 (6 bases). V lost 4 bases to trimming and J lost 4 bases, with 13 bases between them. This CDR3 has 14 residues. Germline V gene lookup returns CDR1 WNHNN and CDR2 SYGVQD (reference sequence).

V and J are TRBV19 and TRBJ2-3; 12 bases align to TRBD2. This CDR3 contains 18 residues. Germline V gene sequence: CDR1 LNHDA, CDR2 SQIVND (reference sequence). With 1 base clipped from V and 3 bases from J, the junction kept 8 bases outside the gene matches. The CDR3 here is CASSIAAPSGGATDTQYF. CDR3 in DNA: TGTGCCAGTAGTATAGCTGCCCCTAGCGGGGGGGCAACAGATACGCAGTATTTT.

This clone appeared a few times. The CDR3 here is CASSPSPSRTGGQSNQPQHF. CDR3 nucleotide sequence: TGTGCCAGCAGCCCCTCCCCTTCCCGGACAGGGGGCCAGAGCAATCAGCCCCAGCATTTT. The V gene is TRBV7-3, the J gene TRBJ1-5; 11 bases are a match to TRBD1. V lost 5 bases, J lost 1 base, and 16 bases stayed unmatched. CDR1 and CDR2 from the germline V gene are SGHTA and FQGTGA. CDR3 length: 20 amino acids. The full variable domain, in which reference TRBV7-3 and TRBJ1-5 provide the parts outside the CDR3, is GAGVSQTPSNKVTEKGKYVELRCDPISGHTALYWYRQSLGQGPEFLIYFQGTGAADDSGLPNDRFFAVRPEGSVSTLKIQRTERGDSAVYLCASSPSPSRTGGQSNQPQHFGDGTRLSIL.

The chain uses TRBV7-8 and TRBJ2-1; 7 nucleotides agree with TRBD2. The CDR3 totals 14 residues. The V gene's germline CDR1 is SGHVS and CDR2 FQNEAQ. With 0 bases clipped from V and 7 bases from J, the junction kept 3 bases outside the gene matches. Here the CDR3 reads CASSLATGGNEQFF. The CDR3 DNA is TGTGCCAGCAGCTTAGCAACGGGAGGAAATGAGCAGTTCTTC.

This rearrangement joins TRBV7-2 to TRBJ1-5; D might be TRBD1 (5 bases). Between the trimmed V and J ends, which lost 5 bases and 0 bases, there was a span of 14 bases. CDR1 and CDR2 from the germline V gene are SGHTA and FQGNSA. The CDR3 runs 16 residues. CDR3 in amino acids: CASSTQGINSNQPQHF. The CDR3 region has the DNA TGTGCCAGCAGCACGCAGGGAATCAATAGCAATCAGCCCCAGCATTTT.

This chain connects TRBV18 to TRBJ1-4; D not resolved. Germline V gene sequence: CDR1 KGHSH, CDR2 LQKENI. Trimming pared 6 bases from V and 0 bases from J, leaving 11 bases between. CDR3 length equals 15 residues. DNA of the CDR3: TGTGCCAGCTCGAACGCAGTCGCAACTAATGAAAAACTGTTTTTT. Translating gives CASSNAVATNEKLFF.

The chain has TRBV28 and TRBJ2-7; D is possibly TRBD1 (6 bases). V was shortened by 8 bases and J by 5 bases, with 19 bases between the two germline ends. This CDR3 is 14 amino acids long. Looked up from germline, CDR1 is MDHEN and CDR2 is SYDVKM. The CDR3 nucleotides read TGTGCCAGCGAAGCCGGGGACAAAGGCAACGAGCAGTACTTC. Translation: CASEAGDKGNEQYF.

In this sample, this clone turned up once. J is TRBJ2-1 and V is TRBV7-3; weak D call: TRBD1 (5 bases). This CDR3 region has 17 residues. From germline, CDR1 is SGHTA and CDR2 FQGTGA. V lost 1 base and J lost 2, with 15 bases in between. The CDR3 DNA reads TGTGCCAGCAGCTTAAGGGGTGGGGCGTCCACCTACAATGAGCAGTTCTTC. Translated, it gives CASSLRGGASTYNEQFF.

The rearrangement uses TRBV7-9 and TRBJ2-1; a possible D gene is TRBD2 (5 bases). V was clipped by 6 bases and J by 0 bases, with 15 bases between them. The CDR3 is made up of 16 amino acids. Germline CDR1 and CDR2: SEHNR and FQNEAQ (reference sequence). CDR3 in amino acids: CASSSQTTPSYNEQFF. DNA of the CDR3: TGTGCCAGCAGTTCCCAGACTACCCCCTCCTACAATGAGCAGTTCTTC.

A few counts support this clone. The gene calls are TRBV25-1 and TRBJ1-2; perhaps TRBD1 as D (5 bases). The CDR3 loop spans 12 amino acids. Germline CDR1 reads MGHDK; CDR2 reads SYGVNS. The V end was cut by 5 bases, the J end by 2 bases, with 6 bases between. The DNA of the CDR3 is TGTGCCAGCAGTAGGGGAAACTATGGCTACACCTTC. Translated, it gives CASSRGNYGYTF.